One T cell receptor (beta chain) is described in this entry. Its antigen remains unknown. The data originate from a study of long-term antiretroviral therapy in people with HIV. Sequencing relied on immunoSEQ assay v3.0, run at survey level. Sequencing set out to capture about 35,000-55,000 T-cell genomes per sample. Using immunoSEQ multiplex PCR, the repertoire was profiled, and TCRdb retains in-frame clones only, with some absent. The data contain some 22,000 clones, more than 75% of them singletons. Broader study findings: Across all time points, the repertoire was dominated by clones that expanded before ART. ART adherence, viral resistance and therapy changes were not recorded.

The V gene's germline CDR1 is SGHTA and CDR2 FQGNSA. The germline V and J ends were trimmed by 4 bases and 8 bases, with 17 bases remaining between them. The CDR3 is 15 amino acids. This clonotype was obtained from a man aged 60 to 75 with HIV. V is TRBV7-2 and J is TRBJ1-4; unclear D gene. The input for sequencing was unsorted PBMCs, taken 2.3 years after starting antiretroviral therapy. The CDR3 here is CASSWIGVEGEKLFF. Written as DNA, the CDR3 is TGTGCCAGCAGCTGGATTGGAGTAGAGGGAGAAAAACTGTTTTTT.